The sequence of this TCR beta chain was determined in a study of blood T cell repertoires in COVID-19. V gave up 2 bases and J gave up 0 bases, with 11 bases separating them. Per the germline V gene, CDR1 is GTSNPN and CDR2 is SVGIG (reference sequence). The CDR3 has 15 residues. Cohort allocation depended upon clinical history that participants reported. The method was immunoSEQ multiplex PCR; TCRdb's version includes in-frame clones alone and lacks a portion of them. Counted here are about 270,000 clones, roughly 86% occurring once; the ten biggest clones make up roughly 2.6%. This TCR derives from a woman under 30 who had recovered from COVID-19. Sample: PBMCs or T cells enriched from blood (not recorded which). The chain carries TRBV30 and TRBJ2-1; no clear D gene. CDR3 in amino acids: CAWSPSTISYNEQFF. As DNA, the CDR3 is TGTGCCTGGAGTCCCTCTACCATCTCCTACAATGAGCAGTTCTTC. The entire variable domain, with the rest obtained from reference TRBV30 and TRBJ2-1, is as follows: SQTIHQWPATLVQPVGSPLSLECTVEGTSNPNLYWYRQAAGRGLQLLFYSVGIGQISSEVPQNLSASRPQDRQFILSSKKLLLSDSGFYLCAWSPSTISYNEQFFGPGTRLTVL.